The rows below give T cell receptor beta chains drawn from one sample of a study of PD-1 blockade in classical Hodgkin lymphoma. Using immunoSEQ multiplex PCR, the repertoire was profiled, and TCRdb retains in-frame clones only, with some absent. Among more than 45,000 clones, around two thirds were seen once, and the ten largest hold less than 15%. The sequencing here drew on peripheral blood mononuclear cells (PBMCs), taken before the second cycle of nivolumab. The source of these receptors is a human donor with classical Hodgkin lymphoma. The CDR3 runs from the conserved cysteine through the conserved F or W. D genes are given only for firm matches. Clone size is stated in some rows and not others, as once, few, many or a class when expanded.

j_call: TRBJ1-2; d_call: NA; v_call: TRBV25-1; clone_size: NA; cdr3_nt: TGTGCCAGCAGTGAAACCCACTCGACAGGCTATGGCTACACCTTC; cdr3_aa: CASSETHSTGYGYTF
j_call: TRBJ1-1; d_call: NA; v_call: TRBV18; clone_size: NA; cdr3_nt: TGTGCCAGCTCACCACTCCCCACCCAGGGAATGAACACTGAAGCTTTCTTT; cdr3_aa: CASSPLPTQGMNTEAFF
j_call: TRBJ1-1; d_call: NA; v_call: TRBV6-5; clone_size: NA; cdr3_nt: TGTGCCAGCAGTTACTCATCGGGAGACGCTTTCTTT; cdr3_aa: CASSYSSGDAFF
j_call: TRBJ2-7; d_call: NA; v_call: TRBV30; clone_size: NA; cdr3_nt: TGTGCCTGGAGGACAGCAACCTACGAGCAGTACTTC; cdr3_aa: CAWRTATYEQYF
j_call: TRBJ1-1; d_call: TRBD1; v_call: TRBV10-3; clone_size: NA; cdr3_nt: TGTGCCATCAGCGCCGGGACAGAAAAAGCTTTCTTT; cdr3_aa: CAISAGTEKAFF
j_call: TRBJ1-2; d_call: NA; v_call: TRBV7-9; clone_size: NA; cdr3_nt: TGTGCCAGCAGCCCCGACCCAGAAGGGTATGGCTACACCTTC; cdr3_aa: CASSPDPEGYGYTF
j_call: TRBJ2-1; d_call: NA; v_call: TRBV13; clone_size: NA; cdr3_nt: TGTGCCAGCAGCTCCCCCCAGAGAGGGGGTAATGAGCAGTTCTTC; cdr3_aa: CASSSPQRGGNEQFF
j_call: TRBJ2-1; d_call: NA; v_call: TRBV5-8; clone_size: NA; cdr3_nt: TGTGCCAGCAGCTTACGTGGCTCCTACAATGAGCAGTTCTTC; cdr3_aa: CASSLRGSYNEQFF
j_call: TRBJ2-5; d_call: TRBD1; v_call: TRBV2; clone_size: NA; cdr3_nt: TGTGCCAGCAGTGGTGGGACAGGGGTTTTGGAGACCCAGTACTTC; cdr3_aa: CASSGGTGVLETQYF
j_call: TRBJ2-2; d_call: NA; v_call: TRBV18; clone_size: NA; cdr3_nt: TGTGCCAGCTCATCCCCGGGGCGCAAGTTTGGGGAGCTGTTTTTT; cdr3_aa: CASSSPGRKFGELFF
j_call: TRBJ2-1; d_call: TRBD2; v_call: TRBV4-1; clone_size: NA; cdr3_nt: TGCGCCAGCAGCCAACGGGAAACTAGCGGGGATGAGCAGTTCTTC; cdr3_aa: CASSQRETSGDEQFF
j_call: TRBJ2-1; d_call: TRBD2; v_call: TRBV4-1; clone_size: NA; cdr3_nt: TGCGCCAGCAGCCAAGTTGGCTCCTCTGGGACTAGCGGTTCCTACAATGAGCAGTTCTTC; cdr3_aa: CASSQVGSSGTSGSYNEQFF
j_call: TRBJ2-7; d_call: TRBD1; v_call: TRBV28; clone_size: NA; cdr3_nt: TGTGCCAGCAGTTCTCGACAGGGCGCCTCCTACGAGCAGTACTTC; cdr3_aa: CASSSRQGASYEQYF
j_call: TRBJ1-2; d_call: TRBD1; v_call: TRBV27; clone_size: NA; cdr3_nt: TGTGCCAGCAGCGACAGGGATTACGGCTACACCTTC; cdr3_aa: CASSDRDYGYTF
j_call: TRBJ1-3; d_call: NA; v_call: TRBV7-9; clone_size: NA; cdr3_nt: TGTGCCAGCAGCATCTGGGGACCGAACTCTGGAAACACCATATATTTT; cdr3_aa: CASSIWGPNSGNTIYF
j_call: TRBJ2-7; d_call: TRBD2; v_call: TRBV6-5; clone_size: NA; cdr3_nt: TGTGCCAGTCATTACGGGGGAGGGGAGCTGTACTTC; cdr3_aa: CASHYGGGELYF
j_call: TRBJ1-1; d_call: TRBD1; v_call: TRBV28; clone_size: NA; cdr3_nt: TGTGCCAGCATATCGACAGGGATCGGATACCCTGAAGCTTTCTTT; cdr3_aa: CASISTGIGYPEAFF
j_call: TRBJ2-7; d_call: TRBD1; v_call: TRBV19; clone_size: NA; cdr3_nt: TGTGCCAGTAGTATAGAGGAGACAGGGGGTGTCTACGAGCAGTACTTC; cdr3_aa: CASSIEETGGVYEQYF
j_call: TRBJ2-5; d_call: NA; v_call: TRBV14; clone_size: few; cdr3_nt: TGTGCCAGCACCCCGTCCGGCCACCTCCAAGAGACCCAGTACTTC; cdr3_aa: CASTPSGHLQETQYF
j_call: TRBJ2-7; d_call: NA; v_call: TRBV5-1; clone_size: NA; cdr3_nt: TGCGCCAGCAGCTCCTTTCGCGGGGACGGGAGCTCCTACGAGCAGTACTTC; cdr3_aa: CASSSFRGDGSSYEQYF
j_call: TRBJ2-3; d_call: NA; v_call: TRBV30; clone_size: NA; cdr3_nt: TGTGCCTGCGGCCTCGGGCAGTTGTCCACAGATACGCAGTATTTT; cdr3_aa: CACGLGQLSTDTQYF
j_call: TRBJ1-4; d_call: NA; v_call: TRBV6-1; clone_size: NA; cdr3_nt: TGTGCCAGCAAAGGGGCGGATGAAAAACTGTTTTTT; cdr3_aa: CASKGADEKLFF
j_call: TRBJ1-4; d_call: TRBD1; v_call: TRBV7-9; clone_size: few; cdr3_nt: TGTGCCAGCAGCCGGGACAGGGCTCGGGAAAAACTGTTTTTT; cdr3_aa: CASSRDRAREKLFF
j_call: TRBJ1-3; d_call: TRBD1; v_call: TRBV28; clone_size: NA; cdr3_nt: TGTGCCACCGATACAGGGGCGACTGGAAACACCATATATTTT; cdr3_aa: CATDTGATGNTIYF
j_call: TRBJ1-2; d_call: NA; v_call: TRBV7-2; clone_size: NA; cdr3_nt: TGTGCCAGCACGCCCGGCTACCCAGGCGGCTACACCTTC; cdr3_aa: CASTPGYPGGYTF
j_call: TRBJ1-4; d_call: NA; v_call: TRBV7-6; clone_size: NA; cdr3_nt: TGTGCCAGCAGCTCGACCGCTGGGGGGGGCGGAGAAAAACTGTTTTTT; cdr3_aa: CASSSTAGGGGEKLFF
j_call: TRBJ2-3; d_call: NA; v_call: TRBV6-5; clone_size: few; cdr3_nt: TGTGCCAGCAGTTGGGGCGGGAGCACAGATACGCAGTATTTT; cdr3_aa: CASSWGGSTDTQYF
j_call: TRBJ1-4; d_call: NA; v_call: TRBV6-5; clone_size: once; cdr3_nt: TGTGCCAGCAGTTACGGGGCAGGGACTAATGAAAAACTGTTTTTT; cdr3_aa: CASSYGAGTNEKLFF
j_call: TRBJ1-2; d_call: TRBD1; v_call: TRBV11-2; clone_size: NA; cdr3_nt: TGTGCCAGCAGCGAGGGACAGGGCGACTATGGCTACACCTTC; cdr3_aa: CASSEGQGDYGYTF
j_call: TRBJ2-7; d_call: NA; v_call: TRBV21-1; clone_size: NA; cdr3_nt: NA; cdr3_aa: CASLSYWWGTGAEQYF
j_call: TRBJ1-1; d_call: NA; v_call: TRBV6-1; clone_size: NA; cdr3_nt: TGTGCCAGCAGTGAAGGCCCGGCCGGAGGAATGAACACTGAAGCTTTCTTT; cdr3_aa: CASSEGPAGGMNTEAFF
j_call: TRBJ2-3; d_call: NA; v_call: TRBV9; clone_size: few; cdr3_nt: TGTGCCAGCAGCGTAGTTTTGAGCAGCACAGATACGCAGTATTTT; cdr3_aa: CASSVVLSSTDTQYF
j_call: TRBJ1-1; d_call: NA; v_call: TRBV7-3; clone_size: NA; cdr3_nt: TGTGCCAGCAGCTCACAGGGAAACACTGAAGCTTTCTTT; cdr3_aa: CASSSQGNTEAFF
j_call: TRBJ1-2; d_call: TRBD1; v_call: TRBV4-2; clone_size: medium-sized; cdr3_nt: TGTGCCAGCAGCCAAGCGACAGGGACTAACTATGGCTACACCTTC; cdr3_aa: CASSQATGTNYGYTF
j_call: TRBJ2-7; d_call: TRBD2; v_call: TRBV2; clone_size: few; cdr3_nt: TGTGCCAGCAGACCGGGACTAGCGAACTACGAGCAGTACTTC; cdr3_aa: CASRPGLANYEQYF
j_call: TRBJ2-3; d_call: NA; v_call: TRBV6-5; clone_size: NA; cdr3_nt: TGTGCCAGCAGCGACTACACAGATACGCAGTATTTT; cdr3_aa: CASSDYTDTQYF
j_call: TRBJ2-3; d_call: NA; v_call: TRBV7-3; clone_size: NA; cdr3_nt: TGTGCCAGCAGCTTCAAGACAGGGAGGGCACTTACAGATACGCAGTATTTT; cdr3_aa: CASSFKTGRALTDTQYF